This entry lists 4 T cell receptor beta chains sequenced from one sample in a study of T cell changes during pregnancy in multiple sclerosis. Sequenced by immunoSEQ multiplex PCR; TCRdb stores in-frame clones only, minus some. The sample shows just under 45,000 clones, just under 95% of them seen only once. The sequences come from CD4+ T cells from peripheral blood mononuclear cells, collected in the first trimester of pregnancy. These receptors originate from a female donor with multiple sclerosis, enrolled in a pregnancy study.

The rearrangement uses TRBV2 and TRBJ1-1; the match to TRBD1 covers 9 bases. The CDR3 is 17 residues long. Germline loops: CDR1 SNHLY, CDR2 FYNNEI. V was pared by 4 bases and J by 3 bases, with 12 bases of the junction left unmatched. The DNA of the CDR3 is TGTGCCAGCAGTGCTGGGACAGGGATACGGTTGGACACTGAAGCTTTCTTT. Encoded protein: CASSAGTGIRLDTEAFF. Filled out from reference TRBV2 and TRBJ1-1, the complete variable domain reads EPEVTQTPSHQVTQMGQEVILRCVPISNHLYFYWYRQILGQKVEFLVSFYNNEISEKSEIFDDQFSVERPDGSNFTLKIRSTKLEDSAMYFCASSAGTGIRLDTEAFFGQGTRLTVV.

The CDR3 DNA sequence: TGTGCCAGCTTGGGACTAGCGGGAGGGCCGGGGGAGACCCAGTACTTC. Residues: CASLGLAGGPGETQYF. J is TRBJ2-5 and V is TRBV2; 16 positions match TRBD2. CDR3 length: 16 residues. Trimming removed 8 bases from V and 5 bases from J; junction bases left unmatched: 8. Germline assignment: CDR1 SNHLY and CDR2 FYNNEI. The full variable domain, rest sourced from reference TRBV2 and TRBJ2-5, is EPEVTQTPSHQVTQMGQEVILRCVPISNHLYFYWYRQILGQKVEFLVSFYNNEISEKSEIFDDQFSVERPDGSNFTLKIRSTKLEDSAMYFCASLGLAGGPGETQYFGPGTRLLVL.

This clone was seen only a few times. The chain joins TRBV6-1 to TRBJ2-7; tentatively, D is TRBD1 (6 bases). This CDR3 is 13 amino acids long. Trimming shortened V by 6 bases and J by 2 bases, and 11 bases separated the two germline ends. Per the germline V gene, CDR1 is MNHNS and CDR2 is SASEGT. The CDR3 sequence is CASRVGGTYEQYF. The CDR3 DNA follows: TGTGCCAGCAGGGTAGGGGGAACCTACGAGCAGTACTTC.

J is TRBJ2-6 and V is TRBV2, with 10 bases fitting TRBD2. The V gene end was trimmed by 7 bases and the J gene end by 3 bases; junction bases not matched to a gene: 15. CDR1 and CDR2 (germline): SNHLY, FYNNEI. The CDR3 loop spans 19 amino acids. The CDR3 DNA sequence: TGTGCCAGCATGAGGCAACCGTCTAGCGGGAGTTTTGGGGCCAACGTCCTGACTTTC. It encodes CASMRQPSSGSFGANVLTF.